The 7 T cell receptor beta chains below come from one sample, sequenced in a study of technical replicates of blood from a few donors. Profiling relied on immunoSEQ multiplex PCR, and the TCRdb table lists in-frame clones only, not all of them. The repertoire consists of about 97,000 clones, with roughly 96% occurring once and the leading ten covering about 0.38%. The sample was T cells isolated from PBMCs. The receptor set was obtained from a human donor in good health.

This clone showed up just a few times. This chain uses TRBV25-1 with TRBJ2-7; 9 bases are shared with TRBD1. This CDR3 comprises 14 residues. The germline V gene encodes CDR1 MGHDK and CDR2 SYGVNS. V was pared by 2 bases and J by 6 bases, with 5 bases of the junction left unmatched. CDR3: CASSEPGQGAEQYF. The CDR3 coding sequence is TGTGCCAGCAGTGAACCGGGACAGGGTGCCGAGCAGTACTTC.

This sequence joins TRBV4-2 and TRBJ2-2, with a weak D call TRBD1 (6 bases). Germline V gene data show CDR1 as LGHNA and CDR2 as YNFKEQ. V dropped 0 bases and J dropped 7 bases, with 15 bases sitting between them. The CDR3 loop spans 16 amino acids. The CDR3 loop reads CASSQDTTGIGGELFF. CDR3 bases: TGTGCCAGCAGCCAAGATACTACAGGGATCGGCGGGGAGCTGTTTTTT.

This clone was seen a few times. This specimen includes other DNA sequences encoding the same CDR3. V usage is TRBV5-1 and J usage is TRBJ2-1; 13 bases match TRBD2. Losses at the gene ends were 4 bases for V and 1 base for J; bases not matched to a gene: 2. The germline gives CDR1 SGHRS, CDR2 YFSETQ. The CDR3 runs 16 residues. For the CDR3, the DNA is TGCGCCAGCAGCAGGACTAGCGGGAGTTCCTACAATGAGCAGTTCTTC. This translates into CASSRTSGSSYNEQFF.

A single count supports this clone. V gene TRBV4-1 combines with J gene TRBJ2-1, with no clear D. The germline V gene encodes CDR1 MGHRA and CDR2 YSYEKL. Trimming left V 1 base short and J 8 bases short, with 6 bases between. The CDR3 spans 12 residues. In nucleotides, the CDR3 is TGCGCCAGCAGCCAAGGACTGTATGAGCAGTTCTTC. It is translated as CASSQGLYEQFF.

This clone was recorded once. This chain connects TRBV5-6 to TRBJ2-7; 8 bases match TRBD1. This CDR3 region has 15 residues. CDR1 is SGHDT and CDR2 is YYEEEE in the germline V gene. With V trimmed by 0 bases and J by 0 bases, 2 bases remained unmatched. CDR3 sequence: CASSLGTGSSYEQYF. In nucleotides, the CDR3 is TGTGCCAGCAGCTTGGGGACAGGGAGCTCCTACGAGCAGTACTTC.

V is TRBV7-9 and J is TRBJ2-3; 7 bases align to TRBD1. Per the germline V gene, CDR1 is SEHNR and CDR2 is FQNEAQ (reference sequence). This CDR3 is built from 16 residues. The V gene end was trimmed by 4 bases and the J gene end by 2 bases; junction bases not matched to a gene: 9. CDR3 nucleotides: TGTGCCAGCAGCTCAGGGGACAGTAGTTTCACAGATACGCAGTATTTT. It codes for CASSSGDSSFTDTQYF.

The V gene is TRBV5-4, the J gene TRBJ2-7; 8 bases are a match to TRBD2. The germline V gene has CDR1 SGHNT and CDR2 YYREEE (reference sequence). The CDR3 extends over 13 amino acids. Unmatched junction bases numbered 12, after V lost 10 bases and J lost 6 bases. The CDR3 protein is CAVSGLERPEQYF. In DNA form, the CDR3 reads TGTGCCGTATCGGGACTAGAACGTCCCGAGCAGTACTTC. Together with reference TRBV5-4 and TRBJ2-7, the CDR3 gives the full variable domain: ETGVTQSPTHLIKTRGQQVTLRCSSQSGHNTVSWYQQALGQGPQFIFQYYREEENGRGNFPPRFSGLQFPNYSSELNVNALELDDSALYLCAVSGLERPEQYFGPGTRLTVT.